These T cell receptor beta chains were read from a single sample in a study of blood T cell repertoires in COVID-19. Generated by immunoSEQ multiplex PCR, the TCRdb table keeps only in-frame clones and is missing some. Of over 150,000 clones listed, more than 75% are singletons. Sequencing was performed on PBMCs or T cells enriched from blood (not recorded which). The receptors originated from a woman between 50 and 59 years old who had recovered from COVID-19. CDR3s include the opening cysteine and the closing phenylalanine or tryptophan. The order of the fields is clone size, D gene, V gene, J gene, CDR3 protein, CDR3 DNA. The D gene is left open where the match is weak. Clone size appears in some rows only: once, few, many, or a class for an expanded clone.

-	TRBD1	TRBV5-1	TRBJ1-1	CASSNPDRGNTEAFF	TGCGCCAGCAGCAACCCGGACAGGGGTAACACTGAAGCTTTCTTT
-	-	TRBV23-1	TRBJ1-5	CASSHKGGGRCSSSNQPQHF	TGCGCCAGCAGCCATAAGGGAGGGGGTAGGTGTTCGTCCAGCAATCAGCCCCAGCATTTT
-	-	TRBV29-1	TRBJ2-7	CSVRLYEQYF	TGCAGCGTTCGTCTCTACGAGCAGTACTTC
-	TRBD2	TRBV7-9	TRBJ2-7	CASSLGGTSPLIPYEQYF	TGTGCCAGCAGCTTAGGAGGGACTAGTCCTTTAATACCGTACGAGCAGTACTTC
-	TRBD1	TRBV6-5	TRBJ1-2	CASSTRDRGSGYTF	TGTGCCAGCAGTACCCGGGACAGGGGGTCTGGCTACACCTTC
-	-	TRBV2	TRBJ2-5	CASSPPTQYF	TGTGCCAGCAGCCCTCCGACCCAGTACTTC
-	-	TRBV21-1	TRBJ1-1	CASSKGNRDTEAFF	TGTGCCAGCAGCAAAGGTAACAGGGACACTGAAGCTTTCTTT
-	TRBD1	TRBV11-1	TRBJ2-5	CASSASQGAGETQYF	TGTGCCAGCAGCGCAAGCCAGGGGGCGGGGGAGACCCAGTACTTC
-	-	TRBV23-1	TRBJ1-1	CASSPHTGEAFF	TGCGCCAGCAGTCCCCATACAGGGGAAGCTTTCTTT
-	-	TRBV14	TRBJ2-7	CASSQASSLKQYF	TGTGCCAGCAGCCAAGCTTCGAGCCTTAAGCAGTACTTC
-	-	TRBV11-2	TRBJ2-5	CASSPTTGTQYF	TGTGCCAGCAGCCCCACCACAGGCACCCAGTACTTC
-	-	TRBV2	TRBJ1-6	CASDTSSYNSPLHF	TGTGCCAGCGACACGAGCTCCTATAATTCACCCCTCCACTTT
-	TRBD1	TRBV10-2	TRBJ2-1	CASSEPTTGSSYNEQFF	TGCGCCAGCAGTGAGCCCACGACAGGGAGCTCCTACAATGAGCAGTTCTTC
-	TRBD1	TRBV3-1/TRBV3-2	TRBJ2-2	CASSFRDSLNTGELFF	TGTGCCAGCAGCTTTAGGGACAGCCTGAACACCGGGGAGCTGTTTTTT
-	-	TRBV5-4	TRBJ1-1	CASRRDWGRAEAFF	TGTGCCAGCAGGAGGGACTGGGGGAGGGCTGAAGCTTTCTTT
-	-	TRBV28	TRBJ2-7	CASSFKAGQVGYEQYF	TGTGCCAGCAGTTTCAAAGCGGGACAGGTCGGCTACGAGCAGTACTTC
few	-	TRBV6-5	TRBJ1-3	CASSYSRDSSGNTIYF	TGTGCCAGCAGTTACTCGAGGGATTCGTCTGGAAACACCATATATTTT
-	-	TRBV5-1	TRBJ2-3	CASSVGRDFTDTQYF	TGCGCCAGCAGTGTTGGCCGGGACTTCACAGATACGCAGTATTTT
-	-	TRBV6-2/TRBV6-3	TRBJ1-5	CASSYGVGVGNQPQHF	TGTGCCAGCAGTTACGGAGTAGGGGTTGGGAATCAGCCCCAGCATTTT
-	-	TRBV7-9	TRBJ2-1	CASSLGGAGNNEQFF	TGTGCCAGCAGCTTAGGTGGAGCCGGTAACAATGAGCAGTTCTTC
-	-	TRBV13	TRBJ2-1	CASSRGGQGRFF	TGTGCCAGCAGCCGGGGAGGGCAGGGGCGGTTCTTC
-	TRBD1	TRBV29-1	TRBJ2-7	CSVGDRYVDEQYF	TGCAGCGTTGGGGACAGGTACGTCGACGAGCAGTACTTC
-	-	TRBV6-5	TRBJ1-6	CASSYRQAPSPLHF	TGTGCCAGCAGTTACCGCCAGGCTCCTTCACCCCTCCACTTT
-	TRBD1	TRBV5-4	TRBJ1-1	CASSSQGVDTEAFF	TGTGCCAGCAGCTCCCAGGGGGTAGACACTGAAGCTTTCTTT
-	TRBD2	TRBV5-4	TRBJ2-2	CASSTLTSGSPGELFF	TGTGCCAGCAGCACACTGACTAGCGGGAGTCCCGGGGAGCTGTTTTTT
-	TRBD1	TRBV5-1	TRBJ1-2	CASRQGLDSYGYTF	TGCGCCAGCAGACAGGGGCTGGATAGCTATGGCTACACCTTC
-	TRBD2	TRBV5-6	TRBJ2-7	CASSTGLAGAEQYF	TGTGCCAGCAGCACGGGACTAGCGGGAGCCGAGCAGTACTTC
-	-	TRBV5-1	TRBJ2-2	CASSRGARDTGELFF	TGCGCCAGCAGCAGGGGCGCAAGGGACACCGGGGAGCTGTTTTTT
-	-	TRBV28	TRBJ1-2	CASSSLGGYYGYTF	TGTGCCAGCAGTTCCCTAGGAGGGTACTATGGCTACACCTTC
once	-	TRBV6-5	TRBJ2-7	CASSYETAPVLYEQYF	TGTGCCAGCAGTTACGAGACAGCGCCTGTCCTTTACGAGCAGTACTTC
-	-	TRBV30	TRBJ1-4	CAWSVRGSEKLFF	TGTGCCTGGAGTGTCAGGGGATCTGAAAAACTGTTTTTT
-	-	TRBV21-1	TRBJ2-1	CASSTSLAEQFF	TGTGCCAGCAGCACGTCTCTAGCGGAGCAGTTCTTC
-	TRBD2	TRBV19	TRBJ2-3	CASRETSGSTDTQYF	TGTGCCAGTAGAGAGACTAGCGGCAGCACAGATACGCAGTATTTT
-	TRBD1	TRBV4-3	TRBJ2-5	CASSQNTGGTKTQYF	TGCGCCAGCAGCCAGAACACAGGGGGCACAAAGACCCAGTACTTC
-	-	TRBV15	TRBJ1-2	CATSPISAAGKGYGYTF	TGTGCCACCAGCCCCATATCGGCGGCAGGGAAGGGCTATGGCTACACCTTC
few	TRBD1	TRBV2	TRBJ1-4	CASSGQGFEKLFF	TGTGCCAGCAGTGGACAGGGTTTTGAAAAACTGTTTTTT
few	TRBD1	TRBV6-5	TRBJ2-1	CASIAGGTANEQFF	TGTGCCAGCATCGCAGGGGGAACCGCGAATGAGCAGTTCTTC
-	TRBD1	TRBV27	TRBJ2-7	CASSLTDRGREQYF	TGTGCCAGCAGTCTCACGGACAGGGGGCGCGAGCAGTACTTC
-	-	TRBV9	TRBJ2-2	CASSVPTDTGELFF	TGTGCCAGCAGCGTACCGACAGACACCGGGGAGCTGTTTTTT
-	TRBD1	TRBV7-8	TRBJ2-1	CASSRTGTGPLRSYEQFF	TGTGCCAGCAGCCGAACCGGGACAGGCCCGCTTCGGAGTTATGAGCAGTTCTTC
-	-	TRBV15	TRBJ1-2	CATSRETGLYGYTF	TGTGCCACCAGCAGAGAAACAGGCCTCTATGGCTACACCTTC
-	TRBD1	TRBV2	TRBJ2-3	CASKPGQSTDTQYF	TGTGCCAGCAAGCCGGGACAGAGCACAGATACGCAGTATTTT
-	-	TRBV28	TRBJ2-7	CASSLTGIYEQYF	TGTGCCAGCAGTTTAACCGGGATCTACGAGCAGTACTTC
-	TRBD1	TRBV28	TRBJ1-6	CASSYGQGLDNSPLHF	TGTGCCAGCAGTTACGGACAGGGGTTAGATAATTCACCCCTCCACTTT
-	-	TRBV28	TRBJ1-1	CATLFRGGGAFF	TGTGCCACCCTCTTCCGAGGTGGTGGAGCTTTCTTT
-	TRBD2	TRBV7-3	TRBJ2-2	CASSSRNGGANTGELFF	TGTGCCAGCAGCTCCCGGAACGGGGGGGCGAACACCGGGGAGCTGTTTTTT
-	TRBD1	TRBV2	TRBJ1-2	CASIGWTGTYGYTF	TGTGCCAGCATAGGATGGACAGGGACCTATGGCTACACCTTC
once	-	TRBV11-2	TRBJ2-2	CASSVRVELFF	TGTGCCAGCAGTGTGCGGGTGGAGCTGTTTTTT
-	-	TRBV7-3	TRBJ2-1	CASSLALTDEQFF	TGTGCCAGCAGCTTAGCCCTGACAGATGAGCAGTTCTTC
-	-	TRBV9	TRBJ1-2	CASSTRGYGYTF	TGTGCCAGCAGCACCAGAGGATATGGCTACACCTTC
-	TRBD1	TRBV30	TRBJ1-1	CAWMGDRGYGGAFF	TGTGCCTGGATGGGGGACAGGGGGTACGGAGGAGCTTTCTTT
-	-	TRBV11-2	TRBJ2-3	CASSFQGTTDTQYF	TGTGCCAGCAGCTTTCAGGGGACCACAGATACGCAGTATTTT
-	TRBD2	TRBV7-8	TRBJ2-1	CASSPTSGSLNEQFF	TGTGCCAGCAGCCCTACTAGCGGGAGCCTCAATGAGCAGTTCTTC
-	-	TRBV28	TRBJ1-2	CASSLRGNYGYTF	TGTGCCAGCAGTTTAAGGGGCAACTATGGCTACACCTTC
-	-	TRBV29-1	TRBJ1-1	CSVRRNTEAFF	TGCAGCGTTCGCAGGAACACTGAAGCTTTCTTT
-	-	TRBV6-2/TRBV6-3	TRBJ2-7	CASSYLHEQYF	TGTGCCAGCAGTTATCTACACGAGCAGTACTTC
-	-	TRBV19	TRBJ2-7	CASGRGDGRHEQYF	TGTGCCAGTGGACGCGGGGATGGTCGGCACGAGCAGTACTTC
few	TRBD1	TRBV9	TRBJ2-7	CASSVGGQGPYEQYF	TGTGCCAGCAGCGTAGGGGGACAGGGTCCCTACGAGCAGTACTTC